The present entry profiles one T cell receptor beta chain with its context. The sample's treatment: 15 to 20 received Ad26.COV2.S at low or high dose, single or two shots; several received placebo; per-sample allocation not given. Samples came from day 63 after the first vaccine or placebo injection. Libraries were prepared by immunoSEQ multiplex PCR; TCRdb keeps only in-frame clonotypes and omits some of them. This table has around 270,000 clones, about 83% appearing once. This CDR3 is built from 15 residues. CDR1 and CDR2 from the germline V gene are MNHEY and SVGAGI. V lost 7 bases, J lost 4 bases, and 10 bases stayed unmatched. The sample belongs to a study of Ad26.COV2.S vaccination and SARS-CoV-2 variants.

Source: peripheral blood, taken in a trial of Ad26.COV2.S vaccine versus placebo. The receptor was isolated from a person between 18 and 59 years old who received the Ad26.COV2.S COVID-19 vaccine or a placebo. The V call is TRBV6-5, the J call TRBJ2-7; 10 bases fit TRBD1. The CDR3 here is CASKTSGTGAYEQYF. CDR3 nucleotide sequence: TGTGCCAGCAAGACCTCCGGGACAGGGGCGTACGAGCAGTACTTC.